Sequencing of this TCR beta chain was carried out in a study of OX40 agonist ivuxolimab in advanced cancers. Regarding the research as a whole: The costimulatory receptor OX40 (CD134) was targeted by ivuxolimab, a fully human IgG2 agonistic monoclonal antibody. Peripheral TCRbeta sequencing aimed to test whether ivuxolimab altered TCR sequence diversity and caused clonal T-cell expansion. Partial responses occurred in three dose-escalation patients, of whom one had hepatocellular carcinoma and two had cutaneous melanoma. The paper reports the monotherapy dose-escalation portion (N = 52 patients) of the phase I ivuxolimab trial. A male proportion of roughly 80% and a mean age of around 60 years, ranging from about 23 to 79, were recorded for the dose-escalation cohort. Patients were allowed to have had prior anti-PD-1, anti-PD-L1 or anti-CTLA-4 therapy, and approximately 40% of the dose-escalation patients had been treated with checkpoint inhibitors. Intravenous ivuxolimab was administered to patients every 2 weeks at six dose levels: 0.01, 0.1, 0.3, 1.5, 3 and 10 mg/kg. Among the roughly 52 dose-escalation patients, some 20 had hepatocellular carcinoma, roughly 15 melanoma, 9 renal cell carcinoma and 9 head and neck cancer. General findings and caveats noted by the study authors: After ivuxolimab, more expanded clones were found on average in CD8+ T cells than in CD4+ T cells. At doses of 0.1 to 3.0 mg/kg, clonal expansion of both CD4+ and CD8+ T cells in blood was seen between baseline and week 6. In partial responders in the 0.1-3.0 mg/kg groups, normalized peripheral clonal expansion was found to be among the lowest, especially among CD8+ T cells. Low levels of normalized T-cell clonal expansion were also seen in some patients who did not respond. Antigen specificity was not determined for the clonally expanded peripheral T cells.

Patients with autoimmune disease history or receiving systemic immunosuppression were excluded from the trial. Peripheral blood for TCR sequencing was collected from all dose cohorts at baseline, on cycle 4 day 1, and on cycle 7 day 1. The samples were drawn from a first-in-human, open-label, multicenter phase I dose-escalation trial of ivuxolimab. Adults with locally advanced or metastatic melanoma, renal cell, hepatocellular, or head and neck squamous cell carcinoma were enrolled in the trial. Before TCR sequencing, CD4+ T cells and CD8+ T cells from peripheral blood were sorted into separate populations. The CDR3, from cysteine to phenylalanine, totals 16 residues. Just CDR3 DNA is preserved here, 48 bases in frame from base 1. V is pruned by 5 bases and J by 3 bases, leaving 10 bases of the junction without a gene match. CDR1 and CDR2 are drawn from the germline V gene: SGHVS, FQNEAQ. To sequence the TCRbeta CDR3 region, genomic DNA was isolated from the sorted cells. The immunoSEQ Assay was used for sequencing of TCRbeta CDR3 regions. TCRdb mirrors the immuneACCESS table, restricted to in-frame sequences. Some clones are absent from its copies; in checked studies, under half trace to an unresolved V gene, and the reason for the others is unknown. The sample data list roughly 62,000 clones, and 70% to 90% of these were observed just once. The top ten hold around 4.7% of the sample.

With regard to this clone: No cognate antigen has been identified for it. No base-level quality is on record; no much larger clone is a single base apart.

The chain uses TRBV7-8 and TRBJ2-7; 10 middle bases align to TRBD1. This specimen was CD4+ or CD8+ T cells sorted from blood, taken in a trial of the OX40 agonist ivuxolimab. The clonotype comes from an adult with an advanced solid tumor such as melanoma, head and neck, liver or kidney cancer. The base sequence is TGTGCCAGCAGCCTCCGGACAGGGGGAGTCGACTACGAGCAGTACTTC. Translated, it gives CASSLRTGGVDYEQYF.